The 26 T cell receptor beta chains listed next were all sequenced from one sample in a study of shared clonotypes between healthy human individuals. Assay used: immunoSEQ multiplex PCR; TCRdb lists only in-frame clones, some missing. The table shows under 1,100,000 clones, with approximately 78% occurring only once. Sequenced sample: memory CD4+ T cells from PBMCs. Stated subset: CD45RA-negative fraction. The receptor source for this set is a man younger than 30 in good health. Some clones in this sample may be carry-over from other donors' samples.

V gene TRBV12-5 combines with J gene TRBJ2-7, with 9 bases lining up with TRBD1. The CDR3 is 17 amino acids. The V and J ends lost 0 bases and 4 bases, in that order; junction bases with no gene match: 10. Germline V lookup: CDR1 LGHNT, CDR2 FRNRAP. The CDR3, as DNA: TGTGCTAGTGGTTTGGTACTCGGGACAGGGTTGGCTTACGAGCAGTACTTC. This gives the protein CASGLVLGTGLAYEQYF. Variable domain in full (rest from reference TRBV12-5 and TRBJ2-7): DARVTQTPRHKVTEMGQEVTMRCQPILGHNTVFWYRQTMMQGLELLAYFRNRAPLDDSGMPKDRFSAEMPDATLATLKIQPSEPRDSAVYFCASGLVLGTGLAYEQYFGPGTRLTVT.

The CDR3 region is CATDDRGHGYTF. The CDR3 bases are TGTGCCACTGATGACAGGGGCCATGGCTACACCTTC. The chain links TRBV6-5 to TRBJ1-2, with 8 bases matching TRBD1. Germline V gene lookup returns CDR1 MNHEY and CDR2 SVGAGI. V shed 10 bases, J shed 6 bases, and the junction held 7 bases outside the gene matches. The CDR3 spans 12 residues.

The genes are TRBV2 and TRBJ1-1; TRBD1 is a possible D gene (5 bases). The germline V gene encodes CDR1 SNHLY and CDR2 FYNNEI. V was cut by 8 bases and J by 1 base, with 11 bases left in between. The CDR3 totals 13 residues. This CDR3 reads CASGVTENTEAFF. DNA for the CDR3: TGTGCCAGCGGCGTGACAGAGAACACTGAAGCTTTCTTT.

The chain recombines TRBV5-1 with TRBJ1-2; TRBD1 aligns across 10 bases. J was trimmed by 5 bases and V by 3 bases; bases with no gene match: 13. Germline values: CDR1 SGHRS, CDR2 YFSETQ. CDR3 size: 17 residues. In nucleotides, the CDR3 is TGCGCCAGCAGCTGGACCGGGACAGGGGACCTCGGGTATGGCTACACCTTC. The encoded protein is CASSWTGTGDLGYGYTF.

The genes are TRBV25-1 and TRBJ2-7; 9 bases line up with TRBD2. The CDR3 sequence is 17 residues long. The trim removed 6 bases at V and 9 bases at J, leaving 21 bases unmatched. Germline V gene data show CDR1 as MGHDK and CDR2 as SYGVNS. The CDR3 protein is CASRVGTSSRPIRVQYF. CDR3 in DNA: TGTGCCAGCAGAGTCGGGACTAGCAGTAGGCCCATCCGGGTGCAGTACTTC.

V gene TRBV28 combines with J gene TRBJ1-1; D is undetermined. The CDR3 spans 14 residues. Trimming cost V 7 bases and J 3 bases, with 15 bases left between them. Germline-derived CDR1 and CDR2 are MDHEN and SYDVKM. CDR3 DNA: TGTGCCAGCAACACCCTGGGCTTGGACACTGAAGCTTTCTTT. As protein: CASNTLGLDTEAFF.

The chain uses TRBV7-9 and TRBJ2-7; D is tentatively TRBD1 or TRBD2 (5 bases each). Germline V gene lookup returns CDR1 SEHNR and CDR2 FQNEAQ (reference sequence). This CDR3 has 14 residues. Trimming took off 4 bases at V and 2 bases at J, with 12 bases between the two ends. CDR3 loop: CASSSPGRPYEQYF. CDR3 coding DNA: TGTGCCAGCAGCTCCCCGGGACGGCCCTACGAGCAGTACTTC.

The chain combines TRBV19 with TRBJ1-1; a weak D match, TRBD1 (6 bases). The CDR3 runs to 14 residues. Trimming cost V 5 bases and J 3 bases, with 13 bases left between them. Germline CDR1 and CDR2: LNHDA and SQIVND (reference sequence). CDR3 nucleotide sequence: TGTGCCAGTAGTTCGCAGGGGAGGGACACTGAAGCTTTCTTT. Its protein product is CASSSQGRDTEAFF.

Ten or more counts support this clone. This chain links TRBV7-2 with TRBJ2-1; 9 nucleotides agree with TRBD2. Germline V lookup: CDR1 SGHTA, CDR2 FQGNSA. CDR3 length equals 15 residues. V lost 2 bases, J lost 9 bases, and 8 bases stayed unmatched. The DNA of the CDR3 is TGTGCCAGCAGCTTATTACTAGCGGGTACGGGTGAGCAGTTCTTC. This encodes CASSLLLAGTGEQFF.

The sample holds one count of this clone. This sequence joins TRBV5-4 and TRBJ2-1, with 10 positions matching TRBD2. Germline CDR1 and CDR2: SGHNT and YYREEE (reference sequence). The CDR3 covers 17 residues. V lost 2 bases and J lost 0; bases outside the gene matches: 5. The CDR3 nucleotides are TGTGCCAGCAGCTTCCCTAGCGGGAGAAGCTCCTACAATGAGCAGTTCTTC. Its translation is CASSFPSGRSSYNEQFF.

The chain has TRBV4-2 and TRBJ1-4; 8 bases align to TRBD1. The CDR3 loop spans 16 amino acids. V dropped 4 bases and J dropped 8; count of bases not matched to a gene: 12. Germline V CDR1 and CDR2: LGHNA, YNFKEQ. The CDR3 here is CASSLNAGQAQEKLFF. CDR3 nucleotide sequence: TGTGCCAGCAGCCTTAACGCGGGACAGGCACAAGAAAAACTGTTTTTT.

V is TRBV7-9 and J is TRBJ1-1; D might be TRBD1 (5 bases). Trimming pared 5 bases from V and 2 bases from J, leaving 9 bases between. The CDR3 contains 13 residues. Germline V CDR1 and CDR2: SEHNR, FQNEAQ (reference sequence). CDR3 DNA: TGTGCCAGCAGCCGAGGGACCAACACTGAAGCTTTCTTT. Residues: CASSRGTNTEAFF. The full variable domain, rest sourced from reference TRBV7-9 and TRBJ1-1, is DTGVSQNPRHKITKRGQNVTFRCDPISEHNRLYWYRQTLGQGPEFLTYFQNEAQLEKSRLLSDRFSAERPKGSFSTLEIQRTEQGDSAMYLCASSRGTNTEAFFGQGTRLTVV.

The chain recombines TRBV2 with TRBJ1-5; D gene uncertain. V lost 4 bases and J lost 4, with 11 bases in between. The CDR3 is made up of 14 amino acids. CDR1 SNHLY and CDR2 FYNNEI come from the germline V gene. CDR3 protein: CASSGMGGNQPQHF. CDR3 nucleotides: TGTGCCAGCAGTGGAATGGGAGGGAATCAGCCCCAGCATTTT.

The J gene is TRBJ2-7, the V gene TRBV6-1, with TRBD2 identical over 13 bases. From germline, CDR1 is MNHNS and CDR2 SASEGT. V dropped 3 bases and J dropped 5; count of bases not matched to a gene: 4. The CDR3 contains 15 residues. The CDR3 DNA is TGTGCCAGCAGTGAGCGGACTAGCGGGAGCCACGAGCAGTACTTC. This codes for CASSERTSGSHEQYF.

This chain uses TRBV28 with TRBJ1-2, with D uncertain. The V and J ends lost 3 bases and 3 bases respectively, with 5 bases between them. Germline CDR1 is MDHEN and CDR2 is SYDVKM. This CDR3 has 12 residues. The CDR3 is CASSFSDYGYTF. The CDR3 DNA follows: TGTGCCAGCAGTTTTAGCGACTATGGCTACACCTTC.

This clone was counted only a few times. The chain has TRBV27 and TRBJ1-5; maybe TRBD1 (5 bases). This CDR3 is built from 12 residues. V was pared by 8 bases and J by 3 bases, with 8 bases between. Germline CDR1 MNHEY, CDR2 SMNVEV (reference sequence). Here the CDR3 DNA reads TGTGCCAGCTCGGGGACCAATCAGCCCCAGCATTTT. Translated: CASSGTNQPQHF.

The chain is built from TRBV9 and TRBJ2-6, with 7 positions matching TRBD2. The CDR3 extends over 15 amino acids. J was trimmed by 2 bases and V by 3 bases; bases with no gene match: 2. CDR1 and CDR2 (germline): SGDLS, YYNGEE. CDR3 in amino acids: CASSAGLAGANVLTF. CDR3 in DNA: TGTGCCAGCAGCGCTGGACTAGCTGGGGCCAACGTCCTGACTTTC.

The chain carries TRBV5-1 and TRBJ2-7; D unresolved. V was clipped by 0 bases and J by 2 bases, with 6 bases between them. The CDR3 sequence is 13 residues long. CDR1 and CDR2 (germline): SGHRS, YFSETQ. The CDR3 spells CASSLGAPYEQYF. The CDR3 DNA is TGCGCCAGCAGCTTGGGGGCACCCTACGAGCAGTACTTC. The full variable domain, rest sourced from reference TRBV5-1 and TRBJ2-7, is KAGVTQTPRYLIKTRGQQVTLSCSPISGHRSVSWYQQTPGQGLQFLFEYFSETQRNKGNFPGRFSGRQFSNSRSEMNVSTLELGDSALYLCASSLGAPYEQYFGPGTRLTVT.

A word on this clone: Distinct nucleotide sequences in the sample also encode this CDR3. The CDR3 bases are TGCAGCGGCGGGAGAGAGACCCAGTACTTC. Residues: CSGGRETQYF. The gene calls are TRBV29-1 and TRBJ2-5, with TRBD2 matching 7 bases. Trimming cost V 7 bases and J 4 bases; bases outside gene matches: 0. The CDR3 runs to 10 residues. Germline-derived CDR1 and CDR2 are SQVTM and ANQGSEA.

The chain combines TRBV6-1 with TRBJ2-7, with D unresolved. Germline CDR1 reads MNHNS; CDR2 reads SASEGT. V lost 6 bases and J lost 2, with 8 bases in between. This CDR3 contains 12 residues. The CDR3 nucleotides are TGTGCCAGCAGGTCTGGAGCCTACGAGCAGTACTTC. This encodes CASRSGAYEQYF.

Comments on this clone: This sample also contains other DNA sequences that code for the same CDR3. The genes are TRBV6-5 and TRBJ1-2, with D uncertain. The CDR3 is 13 residues long. V was shortened by 2 bases and J by 1 base, with 5 bases between the two germline ends. The germline V gene encodes CDR1 MNHEY and CDR2 SVGAGI. DNA for the CDR3: TGTGCCAGCAGTTACAGGGATAACTATGGCTACACCTTC. The encoded protein is CASSYRDNYGYTF.

The chain couples TRBV9 to TRBJ2-5, with 8 bases identical to TRBD2. V was pared by 5 bases and J by 3 bases, with 6 bases of the junction left unmatched. The CDR3 loop spans 14 amino acids. The V gene's germline CDR1 is SGDLS and CDR2 YYNGEE. The CDR3 sequence: CASSAQLAEETQYF. The CDR3 DNA reads TGTGCCAGCAGTGCACAACTAGCGGAAGAGACCCAGTACTTC.

The chain's CDR3 is CASSQEYGRARRVKNIQYF. Written as DNA, the CDR3 is TGTGCCAGCAGCCAAGAATACGGCAGGGCGAGGCGGGTTAAAAACATTCAGTACTTC. The chain links TRBV4-2 to TRBJ2-4; D may match TRBD1 or TRBD2 (5 bases each). CDR1 LGHNA and CDR2 YNFKEQ come from the germline V gene. Trimming took 0 bases from V and 4 from J, leaving 22 bases between them. The CDR3 runs to 19 residues.

The rearrangement links TRBV6-6 to TRBJ1-5; the D gene is possibly TRBD1 (5 bases). The CDR3 extends over 15 amino acids. V was pared by 5 bases and J by 2 bases, with 13 bases between. CDR1 and CDR2 (germline): MNHNY, SVGAGI (reference sequence). CDR3 protein: CASSPRSGGNQPQHF. The DNA for the CDR3 is TGTGCCAGCAGTCCACGTTCGGGGGGCAATCAGCCCCAGCATTTT.

CDR3 sequence (DNA): TGTGCCAGCAGCCACCCGGGGCAAGTGGATGAAAAACTGTTTTTT. The encoded protein is CASSHPGQVDEKLFF. The chain has TRBV2 and TRBJ1-4; weak D call: TRBD1 (5 bases). This CDR3 is 15 amino acids long. Germline lookup yields CDR1 SNHLY and CDR2 FYNNEI. V was clipped by 6 bases and J by 6 bases, with 17 bases between them.

The CDR3 DNA reads as TGTGCCAGCAGCATAGACAGGGTAAACATTCAGTACTTC. It encodes CASSIDRVNIQYF. This chain uses TRBV5-8 with TRBJ2-4; 7 bases map to TRBD1. Germline assignment: CDR1 SGHTS and CDR2 YDEGEE. The CDR3 covers 13 residues. V gave up 4 bases and J gave up 6 bases; unmatched junction bases: 4.